The entry that follows covers one T cell receptor (beta chain) sequence. Germline CDR1 reads SGHVS; CDR2 reads FQNEAQ. CDR3 size: 15 residues. V dropped 5 bases and J dropped 5 bases, with 17 bases sitting between them. Authors' data handling: Reference gene primer amplification gave nucleated cell count estimates. The data were produced by immunoSEQ multiplex PCR, yet TCRdb's version contains in-frame clones alone and is incomplete. The DNA was the basis for D and trimming; V, J and clone size are from that table. The sample shows approximately 170,000 clones, about 85% of them seen only once. This sample was included in a study of blood T cell repertoires in COVID-19. Study in general: The analysed material was cDNA or gDNA that came from T cells, B-cell-depleted T cells, or PBMCs.

The specimen was peripheral blood. The source of this sequence is a woman in her seventies with COVID-19, enrolled during active disease. The chain couples TRBV7-8 to TRBJ2-3; TRBD2 is a possible D gene (5 bases). The CDR3 spells CASSARSGKGDTQYF. The CDR3 DNA follows: TGTGCCAGCAGCGCCCGGTCGGGAAAGGGAGATACGCAGTATTTT. The whole variable domain, remainder taken from reference TRBV7-8 and TRBJ2-3, is GAGVSQSPRYKVAKRGQDVALRCDPISGHVSLFWYQQALGQGPEFLTYFQNEAQLDKSGLPSDRFFAERPEGSVSTLKIQRTQQEDSAVYLCASSARSGKGDTQYFGPGTRLTVL.